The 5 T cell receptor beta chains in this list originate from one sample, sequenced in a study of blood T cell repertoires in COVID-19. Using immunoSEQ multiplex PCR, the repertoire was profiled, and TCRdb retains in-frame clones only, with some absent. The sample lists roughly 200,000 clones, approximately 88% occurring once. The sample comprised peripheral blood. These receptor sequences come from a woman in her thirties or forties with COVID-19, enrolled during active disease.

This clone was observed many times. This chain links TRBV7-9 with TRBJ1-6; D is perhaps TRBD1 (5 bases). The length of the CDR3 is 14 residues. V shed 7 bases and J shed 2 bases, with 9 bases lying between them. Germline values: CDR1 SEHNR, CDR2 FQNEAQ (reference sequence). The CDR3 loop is CASMQGAYNSPLHF. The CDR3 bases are TGTGCCAGCATGCAGGGTGCCTATAATTCACCCCTCCACTTT. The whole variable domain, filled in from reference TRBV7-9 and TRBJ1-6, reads DTGVSQNPRHKITKRGQNVTFRCDPISEHNRLYWYRQTLGQGPEFLTYFQNEAQLEKSRLLSDRFSAERPKGSFSTLEIQRTEQGDSAMYLCASMQGAYNSPLHFGNGTRLTVT.

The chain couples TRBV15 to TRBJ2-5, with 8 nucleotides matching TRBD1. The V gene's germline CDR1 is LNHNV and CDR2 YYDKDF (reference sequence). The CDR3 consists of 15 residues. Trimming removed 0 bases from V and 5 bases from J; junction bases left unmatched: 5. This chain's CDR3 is CATSRDPGGMETQYF. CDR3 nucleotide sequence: TGTGCCACCAGCAGAGATCCAGGGGGCATGGAGACCCAGTACTTC.

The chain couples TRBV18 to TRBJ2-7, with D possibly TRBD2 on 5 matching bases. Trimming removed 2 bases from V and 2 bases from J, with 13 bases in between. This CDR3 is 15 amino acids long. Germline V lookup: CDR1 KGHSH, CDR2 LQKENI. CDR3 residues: CASSPDGSSAYEQYF. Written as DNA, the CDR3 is TGTGCCAGCTCACCAGACGGTAGTAGCGCCTACGAGCAGTACTTC.

The DNA of the CDR3 is TGTGCCAGCAACTCTTTGGCAGCGGCGTTTTATAATTCACCCCTCCACTTT. This gives the protein CASNSLAAAFYNSPLHF. The rearrangement links TRBV28 to TRBJ1-6; D gene unclear. The CDR3 spans 17 residues. The V gene lost 7 bases and the J gene lost 4 bases, with 20 bases spanning the gap. Germline V gene data show CDR1 as MDHEN and CDR2 as SYDVKM.

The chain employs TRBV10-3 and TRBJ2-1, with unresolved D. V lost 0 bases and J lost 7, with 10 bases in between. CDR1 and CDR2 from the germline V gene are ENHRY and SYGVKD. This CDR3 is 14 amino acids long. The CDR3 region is CAISESRVENEQFF. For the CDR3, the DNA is TGTGCCATCAGTGAGTCCCGGGTGGAGAATGAGCAGTTCTTC.